This entry concerns a single T cell receptor (beta chain). These data are taken from a study of blood T cell repertoires in COVID-19. Study background: The samples span acute and convalescent COVID-19 from the United States, Italy and Spain. PBMCs, B-cell-depleted T cells, or T cells were the source of the cDNA or gDNA that made up the material.

Per the authors' pipeline: From reference gene primer amplification, estimates of nucleated cell counts were derived. The data were produced by immunoSEQ multiplex PCR, yet TCRdb's version contains in-frame clones alone and is incomplete. V, J and clone size are those of that table, while D and trimming were read from the DNA. The data show about 52,000 clones, more than 75% seen once. V lost 0 bases, J lost 8 bases, and 17 bases lay in between. CDR1 SGHRS and CDR2 YFSETQ come from the germline V gene. This CDR3 contains 15 residues. Sequencing was performed on peripheral blood. The origin of this receptor is a woman older than 75 with acute or convalescent COVID-19. The chain has TRBV5-1 and TRBJ1-2; TRBD1 might be the D (6 bases). The CDR3 nucleotides read TGCGCCAGCAGCTTGGGACAGGCCCGTAGTGGAGGCTACACCTTC. Translating gives CASSLGQARSGGYTF. The variable domain in full, completed from reference TRBV5-1 and TRBJ1-2, reads KAGVTQTPRYLIKTRGQQVTLSCSPISGHRSVSWYQQTPGQGLQFLFEYFSETQRNKGNFPGRFSGRQFSNSRSEMNVSTLELGDSALYLCASSLGQARSGGYTFGSGTRLTVV.